This TCR beta chain was profiled in a study of blood T cells in healthy people across ages (dated by TCRdb to 2014 to 2015). For context, the study as a whole: In model experiments, roughly one uniquely barcoded TCR beta cDNA molecule per two T cells was captured by template switching. The donors were divided into four age groups: young (average around 17 years), middle-aged (about 40), aged (roughly 60) and long-lived (around 87). Using the same blood draw, the study looked at two additional independent replicas of 1 million unique cDNA reads for two donors, one aged 18 to 29 and the other aged 80 or older. To avoid experimental bias, donors of different ages were spread randomly across the sequencing lanes. The study measured age-related changes in TCR beta repertoire diversity using deep sequencing normalized with unique cDNA molecular identifiers. The paper's findings and limits, for the study overall: Because the CMV infection status of the donors was unknown, age-related changes in expanded clonotypes may potentially have been confounded. Compared with the aged group, the long-lived group had more naive CD4+ T cells, fewer expanded clones and increased TCR diversity, suggesting age selection. The percentage of naive T cells measured by flow cytometry correlated strongly with observed TCR beta diversity. Observed TCR beta diversity per million T cells fell roughly linearly with age, and a significant reduction was already apparent by age about 36. Estimates of total diversity from one million sequenced T cells were regarded as lower bounds and underestimates. Bulk unsorted PBMC profiling prevented conclusive comparison of naive and antigen-experienced compartments.

Germline trimming: 1 base from V, 11 bases from J; junction bases outside gene matches: 13. Measured from the cysteine to the phenylalanine, the CDR3 is 15 residues long. The sequence is cut down to CDR3 DNA, 45 bases in frame from base 1. The germline V gene yields SGHTA for CDR1 and FQGNSA for CDR2. Donors were approximately 42 systemically healthy Caucasian individuals from Russia aged roughly 6 to 90 years. Each donor gave ten milliliters of peripheral blood, drawn into EDTA-treated Vacutainer tubes. Ficoll-Paque density-gradient centrifugation was used to isolate PBMCs, with at least 6.5 million obtained per sample. Trizol reagent was used to extract total RNA from PBMCs, with at least 5.5 micrograms per sample. For every donor, flow cytometry on a PBMC aliquot measured the percentage of naive CD45RAhigh/CD27high T cells. The library was produced with 5' RACE. This sample was sequenced with an Illumina HiSeq 2500. The second PCR ran for about 6 to 12 cycles and used a J-beta primer mix along with a sample-barcoded 5' primer. A unique molecular identifier was introduced onto each TCR beta cDNA molecule by a template-switch 5' adaptor carrying 12 random nucleotides. Each sample yielded at least 3 million CDR3-containing paired-end reads. All of the RNA was converted into first-strand cDNA using the Mint cDNA synthesis kit, with a TRBC-specific oligonucleotide serving as the primer. All cDNA was treated with uracil-DNA glycosylase and then went through a first 18-cycle PCR with the universal primers M1SS and BC2_uni_R. The paper's processing steps were these. Normalization of each sample was performed by random selection of 1 million high-quality reads, each carrying a distinct molecular identifier. Instead of being binned into consensus sequences, reads that shared molecular identifiers were thrown out. MiTCR, with a Q25 quality threshold and the strictest error-elimination algorithm, was used for CDR3 identification, clonotype clustering and error correction. A nonparametric unseen species model using Euler transformation provided a lower-bound estimate of total TCR beta diversity. TCRdb trimmed the raw reads at Q25, called clones with MiXCR and kept productive beta chains. Each entry merges the rows of one CDR3 protein and shows their most common DNA and genes. The V and J calls reflect TCRdb's pipeline rather than the authors' work. This sample has approximately 810,000 distinct CDR3 sequences in its table, and roughly 40% of those were observed once. The ten largest clonotypes hold over 10% of the sample.

To note about this clonotype: What antigen it recognizes has not been identified. No much larger clone exists at a distance of one base, and base qualities are not known.

Recombination joined TRBV7-2 with TRBJ1-1, and TRBD1 matches 7 of the central bases. The sequencing sample was made of blood. The receptor was isolated from a man aged 18 to 30 in good health. The sequenced DNA: TGTGCCAGCAGCTTAGGCCCCTACACAGGGGAGGGTGCTTTCTTT. It is translated as CASSLGPYTGEGAFF.